This TCR beta chain was captured by sequencing in a study of T cell responses to AZD1222 COVID-19 vaccine listed by TCRdb under 2021. Turning to the overall study: AZD1222 recipients whose second dose came at about 4 weeks and those whose second dose came at about 12 weeks were combined into one group, since spike-specific TCR depth and breadth did not differ between the two schedules. Enrollment into the trials was organized by age into subgroups of 18-55, 56-69 and 70-plus years, and those subgroups contained about 160, 30 and 59 TCR-sequenced participants, respectively. A total of 233 trial participants underwent TCR sequencing, of whom 207 received two doses of AZD1222 and approximately 25 received two doses of the MenACWY control vaccine. What the study reported, not specific to this receptor: Participants were mostly white British and included more females than males, and it was suggested by the authors that clonal diversity may have been underestimated. The 56-69-year group was small, and its depth increase did not reach significance, likely because of low power. Conclusions about previously exposed vaccinees are limited because only 5 or 6 AZD1222 recipients were SARS-CoV-2 seropositive at baseline. Vaccine-associated CD4 TCRs spanned the whole spike protein, with dominant responses in regions 160-218 and 743-854. Nearly half of unique spike-specific TCRs reportedly recognized epitopes outside regions mutated in the B.1.351 and B.1.1.7 variants. A significant rise in spike-specific TCR breadth and depth was observed after two AZD1222 doses relative to day 0 and relative to MenACWY recipients. Because no day 14 peak-response samples were available, repertoires were characterized only after the peak T cell response.

In its sample, this clone was seen once. Its antigen is still unknown. No qualities accompany the bases; no much larger clone lies one base away. The CDR3 starts with the cysteine, ends with the phenylalanine, and has 16 residues. This entry keeps only the CDR3 DNA: 48 bases, framed from base 1. As encoded in the germline V gene (reference sequence), CDR1 is MNHEY while CDR2 is SMNVEV. V and J are trimmed by 5 bases and 6 bases, and the gene matches miss 12 bases of the junction. The CDR3 regions of human TCRbeta chains were analyzed by immunosequencing. As for the original processing: TCRs in the repertoires were compared against a reference library of SARS-CoV-2-specific TCRs that had been generated with the MIRA antigen-specificity platform. Breadth meant the fraction of unique TCRs that were SARS-CoV-2-associated, whereas depth meant the fraction of total T cells that were SARS-CoV-2-associated. Using the MIRA data, each spike-specific TCR was mapped to the spike region that the TCR reacts to and placed in a CD4 or CD8 class. Log10-transformed breadth and depth values were compared by one-way ANOVA with Sidak's multiple comparisons tests. In TCRdb, the immuneACCESS table is reduced to in-frame sequences with V and J assigned. These tables do not hold every clone; where another copy was compared, an unresolved V gene accounts for under half, and the others remain unexplained. V and J calls and clone size are as listed in that table; D and trimming were resolved from the DNA. Here the sample has over 100,000 clones; about nine tenths occur a single time. Of the sample, approximately 6.8% is held by the ten largest clones.

Sample time point, as interpreted from the label and publication: baseline before first vaccination. Vaccinee samples came from UK trials COV001 and COV002, including a single-blind randomized controlled phase 2/3 trial of AZD1222 (ChAdOx1 nCoV-19) in healthy adults. For TCRbeta chain sequencing, PBMC samples were collected from trial participants at day 0 and at day 28 after the second dose. This specimen was peripheral blood, taken on day 0 of AZD1222 vaccination. In this chain, TRBV27 is recombined with TRBJ2-2, with TRBD2 matching 7 junction bases. The receptor comes from an adult in good health. The DNA reads TGTGCCAGCAGTATACTAGCGAGGGAGAGTTCCGGGGAGCTGTTTTTT. This translates into CASSILARESSGELFF.